These 17 T cell receptor beta chains originate from one sample sequenced in a study of identical twins. Via MiXCR, TCRdb re-called the 5' RACE reads, giving one row per CDR3 protein. Of roughly 700,000 distinct CDR3 sequences listed, approximately 9% are singletons. The same data also contributed to another study, on yellow fever vaccine responses in identical twins.

The sequenced material came from PBMCs. The receptors were sampled from a woman aged 18-29 years in good health.

Many counts were recorded for this clonotype. V and J are TRBV28 and TRBJ2-1; D is undetermined. CDR3 length: 15 residues. Trimming removed 1 base from V and 4 bases from J, with 11 bases in between. The V gene's germline CDR1 is MDHEN and CDR2 SYDVKM. CDR3 loop: CASSLLAPIYNEQFF. CDR3 DNA sequence: TGTGCCAGCAGTTTATTAGCCCCTATATACAATGAGCAGTTCTTC.

This clonotype was observed a handful of times. The chain combines TRBV7-2 with TRBJ1-2, with unresolved D. V lost 1 base, J lost 8 bases, and 17 bases lay in between. The CDR3 has 15 amino acids. Germline V gives CDR1 SGHTA, CDR2 FQGNSA. The CDR3 bases are TGTGCCAGCAGCTTAGGTGCAGGCCCTAGGGAGGGCTACACCTTC. This codes for CASSLGAGPREGYTF.

This clonotype has just a few counts. This chain uses TRBV18 with TRBJ2-5; possible D gene TRBD2, 5 bases. CDR3 length equals 15 residues. V lost 3 bases, J lost 2 bases, and 13 bases lay in between. Per the germline V gene, CDR1 is KGHSH and CDR2 is LQKENI. Here the CDR3 DNA reads TGTGCCAGCTCACCGCGGGCCGGAAATCAAGAGACCCAGTACTTC. Protein product: CASSPRAGNQETQYF.

Only a few counts were recorded for this clonotype. The chain joins TRBV29-1 to TRBJ2-1, with D unresolved. Germline-derived CDR1 and CDR2 are SQVTM and ANQGSEA. This CDR3 is built from 11 residues. V was trimmed by 3 bases and J by 7 bases, leaving 7 bases between them. CDR3 region: CSVDAGNEQFF. The CDR3 coding sequence is TGCAGCGTTGACGCCGGGAATGAGCAGTTCTTC.

To note about this clonotype: Mismatch with germline at one junction end may stem from a read error. CDR3 loop: CASCLVVGVPTSGANVLTF. The CDR3 region has the DNA TGTGCCAGCTGTTTAGTAGTAGGGGTTCCCACCTCTGGGGCCAACGTCCTGACTTTC. The J gene is TRBJ2-6, the V gene TRBV12-3 or TRBV12-4, with a possible D match to TRBD1 (5 bases). The CDR3 runs 19 residues.

There are a few counts of this clonotype. The V gene is TRBV7-2, the J gene TRBJ2-5; 10 bases are shared with TRBD2. The CDR3 runs to 15 residues. In germline, CDR1 is SGHTA, CDR2 FQGNSA. V shed 4 bases, J shed 4 bases, and the junction held 6 bases outside the gene matches. CDR3 sequence (DNA): TGTGCCAGCAGCTACCAGCGGGGGGGCAGAGAGACCCAGTACTTC. Amino acid sequence: CASSYQRGGRETQYF.

A note on this clonotype: A much larger clonotype is one base distant, so this may be a read error. The rearrangement links TRBV20-1 to TRBJ1-1; 8 bases agree with TRBD1. Germline V gene sequence: CDR1 DFQATT, CDR2 SNEGSKA (reference sequence). V gave up 3 bases and J gave up 0 bases; unmatched junction bases: 0. This CDR3 comprises 13 residues. The CDR3 bases are TGCAGTGCTAGGGGACAGGTGAACACTGAAGCTTTCTTT. This translates into CSARGQVNTEAFF.

This clonotype was recorded a few times. The V and J genes are TRBV12-3 or TRBV12-4 and TRBJ2-1; D is undetermined. The CDR3 is made up of 14 amino acids. Trimming took 8 bases from V and 2 from J, leaving 13 bases between them. The CDR3, as DNA: TGTGCCAGCCTCGCGGCCTCCACCTACAATGAGCAGTTCTTC. Translation gives CASLAASTYNEQFF.

CDR3 in amino acids: CASSFYPGLSTDTQYF. The CDR3, as DNA: TGTGCCAGCAGCTTTTACCCGGGACTTAGCACAGATACGCAGTATTTT. The V call is TRBV7-6, the J call TRBJ2-3, with a weak D call TRBD2 (6 bases). Trimming took 3 bases from V and 0 from J, leaving 13 bases between them. CDR1 SGHVS and CDR2 FNYEAQ come from the germline V gene. CDR3 length equals 16 residues.

At least ten counts were recorded for this clonotype. Written as DNA, the CDR3 is TGCGCCAGCAGCTTCCTGACCCAACTTGATCGGACAGGGAGAAGGCGCGAGCAGTACTTC. As protein: CASSFLTQLDRTGRRREQYF. V gene TRBV5-1 combines with J gene TRBJ2-7; the match to TRBD1 covers 8 bases. Germline trimming cut 2 bases from V and 6 bases from J; bases unmatched to any gene: 25. The CDR3 extends over 20 amino acids. Germline V gives CDR1 SGHRS, CDR2 YFSETQ.

The gene calls are TRBV7-9 and TRBJ2-5; D remains ambiguous. The V end was cut by 1 base, the J end by 1 base, with 7 bases between. Looked up from germline, CDR1 is SEHNR and CDR2 is FQNEAQ (reference sequence). There are 14 residues in the CDR3. The CDR3 bases are TGTGCCAGCAGCTTAGATTGGGTCCAAGAGACCCAGTACTTC. Translating it yields CASSLDWVQETQYF.

This clonotype was counted many times. V is TRBV20-1 and J is TRBJ1-1; no firm D call. The CDR3 is 14 amino acids. The ends were cut back, 0 bases at V and 2 bases at J, with 10 bases in the middle. Germline V gene sequence: CDR1 DFQATT, CDR2 SNEGSKA (reference sequence). The chain's CDR3 is CSARDLRINTEAFF. Here the CDR3 DNA reads TGCAGTGCTAGAGATCTAAGGATAAACACTGAAGCTTTCTTT.

In regard to this clonotype: Here the CDR3 omits its conserved ending phenylalanine or tryptophan, so a read error is the likely source. The chain links TRBV15 to TRBJ2-3; D not certain. The CDR3 loop spans 16 amino acids. In germline, CDR1 is LNHNV, CDR2 YYDKDF (reference sequence). V was cut by 1 base and J by 1 base, with 12 bases left in between. CDR3 sequence reads: CATSRVWPKGTDTQYL. The CDR3 region has the DNA TGTGCCACCAGCAGAGTTTGGCCAAAAGGCACAGATACGCAGTATTTG.

The table lists this clonotype with a few counts. V gene TRBV28 combines with J gene TRBJ2-1; 12 bases match TRBD2. The trim removed 5 bases at V and 14 bases at J, leaving 4 bases unmatched. The CDR3 is 12 residues long. Looked up from germline, CDR1 is MDHEN and CDR2 is SYDVKM. CDR3 nucleotide sequence: TGTGCCAGCAGTCTAGCTAGCGGGGGGGAGTTCTTC. Residues: CASSLASGGEFF.

This clonotype was counted only a few times. The genes are TRBV29-1 and TRBJ2-1; no clear D. CDR1 is SQVTM and CDR2 is ANQGSEA in the germline V gene. This CDR3 has 12 residues. The germline V and J ends were trimmed by 4 bases and 12 bases, with 16 bases remaining between them. CDR3 sequence (DNA): TGCAGCGTTGGCACGCTAGATCTGGGGCAGTTCTTC. This encodes CSVGTLDLGQFF.

This clonotype was recorded a few times. The chain carries TRBV12-3 or TRBV12-4 and TRBJ2-1, with D tentatively TRBD1 (6 bases). The V end was cut by 2 bases, the J end by 5 bases, with 7 bases between. The CDR3 spans 13 residues. The CDR3 here is CASSLRTDNEQFF. The CDR3 DNA reads TGTGCCAGCAGTTTAAGGACAGACAATGAGCAGTTCTTC.

The rearrangement links TRBV18 to TRBJ2-1; D ambiguous. CDR1 and CDR2 from the germline V gene are KGHSH and LQKENI. The CDR3 extends over 15 amino acids. The V end lost 1 base, the J end lost 0 bases, and 7 bases lay between the germline ends. CDR3 sequence (DNA): TGTGCCAGCTCACCACTACCTAGCTCCTACAATGAGCAGTTCTTC. This codes for CASSPLPSSYNEQFF.